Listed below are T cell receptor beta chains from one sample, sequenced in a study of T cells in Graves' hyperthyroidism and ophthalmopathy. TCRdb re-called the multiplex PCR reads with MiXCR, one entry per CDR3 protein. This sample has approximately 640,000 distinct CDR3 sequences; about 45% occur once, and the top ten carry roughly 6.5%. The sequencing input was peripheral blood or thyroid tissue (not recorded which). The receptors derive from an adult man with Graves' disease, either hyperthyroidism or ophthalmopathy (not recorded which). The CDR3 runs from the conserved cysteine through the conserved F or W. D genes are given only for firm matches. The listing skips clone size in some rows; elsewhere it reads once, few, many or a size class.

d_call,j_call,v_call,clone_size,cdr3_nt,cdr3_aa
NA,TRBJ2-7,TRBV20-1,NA,TGCAGTGCTAGAATCAGCCAGGGGAGAGTTGAGCAGTACTTC,CSARISQGRVEQYF
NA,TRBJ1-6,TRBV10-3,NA,TGTGCCAGCAGTGAAGGGACACCCGCGACCCTCCACTTT,CASSEGTPATLHF
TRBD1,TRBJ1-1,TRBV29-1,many,TGCAGCGTTGAAGAGGGATTACAGGGGGCAGGGGCTTTCTTT,CSVEEGLQGAGAFF
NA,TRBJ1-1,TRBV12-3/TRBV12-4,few,TGTGCCAGCAGTCGCGGCTCTTTTGTCGGTAACACTGAAGCTTTCTTT,CASSRGSFVGNTEAFF
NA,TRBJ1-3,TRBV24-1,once,TGTGCCACCAGTGAACCGGGGACAACCTCTGGAAACACCATATATTTT,CATSEPGTTSGNTIYF
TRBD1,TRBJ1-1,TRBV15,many,TGTGCCACCAGCAGTACAGGGGGCATCACTGAAGCTTTCTTT,CATSSTGGITEAFF
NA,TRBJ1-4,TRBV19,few,TGTGCCAGTAGTATAGGTTCTGGATACAATGAAAAACTGTTTTTT,CASSIGSGYNEKLFF
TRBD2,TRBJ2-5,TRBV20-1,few,TGCAGTGCTAGAGATCTTGGCGGGGGGGCATTGGAGACCCAGTACTTC,CSARDLGGGALETQYF
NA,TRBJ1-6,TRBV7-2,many,TGTGCCAGCAGCCCCCAACGTGATTCACCCCTCCACTTT,CASSPQRDSPLHF
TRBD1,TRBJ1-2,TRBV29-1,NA,TGCATCGTGGGACAGGCCTATGGCTACACCTTC,CIVGQAYGYTF
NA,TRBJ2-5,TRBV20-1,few,TGCAGTGCTGGGCCTGCGGGAGAGACCCAGTACTTC,CSAGPAGETQYF
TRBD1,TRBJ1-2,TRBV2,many,TGTGCCAGCAGTGAAGGTCAGGGGGCGCGGGGCTACACCTTC,CASSEGQGARGYTF
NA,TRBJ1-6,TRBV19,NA,TGTGCCAGTAGTGGCCGTTCAGACCTCCACTTT,CASSGRSDLHF
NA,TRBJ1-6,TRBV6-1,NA,TGTGCCAGCAGTGAATATAGCGTTTATAATTCACCCCTCCACTTT,CASSEYSVYNSPLHF
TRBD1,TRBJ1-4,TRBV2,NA,TGTGCCAGCAGTGAGACAGGGGAGAGGGAAAAACTGTTTTTT,CASSETGEREKLFF
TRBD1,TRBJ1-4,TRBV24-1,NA,TGTGCCACCTCCGGGACAGGGGGAGTTATGTTTTTT,CATSGTGGVMFF
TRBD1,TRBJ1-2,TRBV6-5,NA,TGTGCCAGCAGTTACCGGGACAGGGGCCATGGCTACACCTTC,CASSYRDRGHGYTF
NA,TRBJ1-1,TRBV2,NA,TGTGCCAGCAGTGCCCGAGGGACCCTCGCCACTGAAGCTTTCTTT,CASSARGTLATEAFF
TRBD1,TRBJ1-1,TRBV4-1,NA,TGCGCCAGCAGCCAAGATAAGACAGGGGTGAACACTGAAGCTTTCTTT,CASSQDKTGVNTEAFF
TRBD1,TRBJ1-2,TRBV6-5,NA,TGTGCCAGCAGTAGCGGGACAGGGACCTATGGCTACACCTTC,CASSSGTGTYGYTF
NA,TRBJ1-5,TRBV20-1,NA,TGCAGTGCCCATTGGGGGCAAAATCAGCCCCAGCATTTT,CSAHWGQNQPQHF
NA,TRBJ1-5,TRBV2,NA,TGTGCCAGTAGTATATTTTCCGGGTTTAGCAATCAGCCCCAGCATTTT,CASSIFSGFSNQPQHF
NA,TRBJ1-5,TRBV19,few,TGTGCCAGCAGCCACGGGGGGCCGAATCAGCCCCAGCATTTT,CASSHGGPNQPQHF
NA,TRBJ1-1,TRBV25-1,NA,TGTGCCAGCTTCGGACAGTTGAACACTGAAGCTTTCTTT,CASFGQLNTEAFF
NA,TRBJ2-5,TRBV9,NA,TGTGCCAGCAGCCAAGATGGTCGGGGTCTGGTAGAGACCCAGTACTTC,CASSQDGRGLVETQYF
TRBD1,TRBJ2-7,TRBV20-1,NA,TGCAGTGCTGGGGGACAGGGGTTTACCTACGAGCAGTACTTC,CSAGGQGFTYEQYF
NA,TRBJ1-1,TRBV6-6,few,TGTGCCAGCAGAACGGACGGGGCCGGTGAAGCTTTCTTT,CASRTDGAGEAFF
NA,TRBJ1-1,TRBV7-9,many,TGTGCCAGCAGCCTACGGACAACTGAAGCTTTCTTT,CASSLRTTEAFF